These 27 T cell receptor beta chains share one sample of origin, sequenced in a study of T cell responses to AZD1222 COVID-19 vaccine. Libraries were prepared by immunoSEQ multiplex PCR; TCRdb keeps only in-frame clonotypes and omits some of them. The table lists 200,000 to 250,000 clones, approximately 94% of them singletons. The sample consisted of peripheral blood, taken 28 days after the second dose of the MenACWY control vaccine. The origin of the receptors is an adult who received the MenACWY meningococcal vaccine as a control.

J is TRBJ1-1 and V is TRBV2; 7 bases align to TRBD1. J lost 11 bases, V lost 5 bases, and 8 bases had no gene match. Germline-derived CDR1 and CDR2 are SNHLY and FYNNEI. CDR3 size: 12 residues. CDR3 region: CASSPQGREAFF. The CDR3 nucleotides read TGTGCCAGCAGTCCACAGGGGCGAGAGGCTTTCTTT.

The chain links TRBV3-1 (or the pseudogene TRBV3-2) to TRBJ1-2; D call uncertain. Per germline, CDR1 LGHDT and CDR2 YNNKEL (reference sequence). The V end lost 1 base, the J end lost 7 bases, and 10 bases lay between the germline ends. The length of the CDR3 is 13 residues. CDR3 sequence (DNA): TGTGCCAGCAGCCAAGGAGGGAGGGTTGGCTACACCTTC. It codes for CASSQGGRVGYTF.

This rearrangement joins TRBV6-1 to TRBJ2-2; 9 bases line up with TRBD1. The CDR3 is 15 amino acids. Germline CDR1 MNHNS, CDR2 SASEGT. J was trimmed by 3 bases and V by 3 bases; bases with no gene match: 2. CDR3 DNA sequence: TGTGCCAGCAGTGAGGACAGGGGCTACACCGGGGAGCTGTTTTTT. Translation: CASSEDRGYTGELFF.

The CDR3 loop reads CAWGRWGVQFF. The CDR3 nucleotides read TGTGCCTGGGGACGTTGGGGCGTTCAGTTCTTC. V gene TRBV30 combines with J gene TRBJ2-1; D possibly corresponds to TRBD1 (5 bases). The length of the CDR3 is 11 residues. From germline, CDR1 is GTSNPN and CDR2 SVGIG (reference sequence). V was clipped by 5 bases and J by 13 bases, with 15 bases between them.

The chain is built from TRBV5-1 and TRBJ2-7; 9 bases agree with TRBD1. Trimming at V came to 4 bases and at J to 6 bases, leaving 8 bases not matched to a gene. The germline V gene encodes CDR1 SGHRS and CDR2 YFSETQ. CDR3 length equals 14 residues. This chain's CDR3 is CASSAQMTGGEQYF. CDR3 sequence (DNA): TGCGCCAGCAGCGCACAAATGACAGGGGGCGAGCAGTACTTC. Drawing the rest from reference TRBV5-1 and TRBJ2-7, the complete variable domain is KAGVTQTPRYLIKTRGQQVTLSCSPISGHRSVSWYQQTPGQGLQFLFEYFSETQRNKGNFPGRFSGRQFSNSRSEMNVSTLELGDSALYLCASSAQMTGGEQYFGPGTRLTVT.

The chain couples TRBV2 to TRBJ1-5, with TRBD1 identical over 8 bases. V was clipped by 6 bases and J by 8 bases; unmatched bases: 6. This CDR3 is 13 amino acids long. Germline V CDR1 and CDR2: SNHLY, FYNNEI. This CDR3 reads CASRPGQGKPQHF. CDR3 in DNA: TGTGCCAGCAGACCCGGACAGGGAAAGCCCCAGCATTTT.

This rearrangement joins TRBV9 to TRBJ2-7, with 12 nucleotides matching TRBD2. The CDR3 runs 15 residues. Germline values: CDR1 SGDLS, CDR2 YYNGEE. Trimming removed 4 bases from V and 2 bases from J; junction bases left unmatched: 4. The CDR3 region is CASSTTSGGTYEQYF. The DNA for the CDR3 is TGTGCCAGCAGCACCACTAGCGGGGGGACCTACGAGCAGTACTTC.

In nucleotides, the CDR3 is TGCGCCAGCAGCTTTCGGAGAGAACGCCAAGAGACCCAGTACTTC. Protein: CASSFRRERQETQYF. V is TRBV5-1 and J is TRBJ2-5; D gene uncertain. CDR3 length: 15 amino acids. The germline V gene encodes CDR1 SGHRS and CDR2 YFSETQ. Trimming left V 2 bases short and J 1 base short, with 12 bases between.

This clone was observed a single time. The chain combines TRBV2 with TRBJ1-3; a weak D match, TRBD1 (5 bases). Germline loops: CDR1 SNHLY, CDR2 FYNNEI. The CDR3 is made up of 15 amino acids. V lost 8 bases to trimming and J lost 0 bases, with 14 bases between them. CDR3 loop: CASPGAAPSGNTIYF. Here the CDR3 DNA reads TGTGCCAGCCCCGGGGCAGCACCCTCTGGAAACACCATATATTTT. Full variable domain (outside the CDR3, taken from reference TRBV2 and TRBJ1-3): EPEVTQTPSHQVTQMGQEVILRCVPISNHLYFYWYRQILGQKVEFLVSFYNNEISEKSEIFDDQFSVERPDGSNFTLKIRSTKLEDSAMYFCASPGAAPSGNTIYFGEGSWLTVV.

The chain joins TRBV7-9 to TRBJ2-5; tentatively, D is TRBD2 (6 bases). The CDR3 contains 15 residues. The germline V and J ends were trimmed by 2 bases and 5 bases, with 15 bases remaining between them. The V gene's germline CDR1 is SEHNR and CDR2 FQNEAQ (reference sequence). This chain's CDR3 is CASSLYAGGVETQYF. The CDR3 bases are TGTGCCAGCAGCTTATACGCGGGCGGGGTGGAGACCCAGTACTTC.

This clone was seen only once. For the CDR3, the DNA is TGTGCCAGCAGCCCCCGGGGTTCTAGCACAGATACGCAGTATTTT. This translates into CASSPRGSSTDTQYF. This chain uses TRBV7-3 with TRBJ2-3; a possible D gene is TRBD2 (5 bases). CDR1 and CDR2 (germline): SGHTA, FQGTGA. This CDR3 has 15 amino acids. Trimming removed 5 bases from V and 0 bases from J, with 12 bases in between. Full variable domain (outside the CDR3, taken from reference TRBV7-3 and TRBJ2-3): GAGVSQTPSNKVTEKGKYVELRCDPISGHTALYWYRQSLGQGPEFLIYFQGTGAADDSGLPNDRFFAVRPEGSVSTLKIQRTERGDSAVYLCASSPRGSSTDTQYFGPGTRLTVL.

The chain links TRBV9 to TRBJ2-3; unclear D gene. Germline CDR1 is SGDLS and CDR2 is YYNGEE. Between the trimmed V and J ends, which lost 0 bases and 5 bases, there was a span of 10 bases. The CDR3 contains 14 residues. CDR3 protein: CASSVAVTGDTQYF. CDR3 bases: TGTGCCAGCAGCGTAGCGGTCACGGGAGATACGCAGTATTTT. The full variable domain, its missing parts supplied by reference TRBV9 and TRBJ2-3, is DSGVTQTPKHLITATGQRVTLRCSPRSGDLSVYWYQQSLDQGLQFLIQYYNGEERAKGNILERFSAQQFPDLHSELNLSSLELGDSALYFCASSVAVTGDTQYFGPGTRLTVL.

This chain joins TRBV28 and TRBJ1-2; 8 bases line up with TRBD1. Germline V gives CDR1 MDHEN, CDR2 SYDVKM. This CDR3 comprises 15 residues. V lost 4 bases, J lost 1 base, and 5 bases stayed unmatched. The CDR3 reads CASSSTGQGNYGYTF. The CDR3 DNA reads TGTGCCAGCAGTTCTACCGGACAGGGTAACTATGGCTACACCTTC.

This chain joins TRBV4-2 and TRBJ2-1; 11 bases line up with TRBD2. The CDR3 has 19 residues. In germline, CDR1 is LGHNA, CDR2 YNFKEQ. Germline trimming cut 3 bases from V and 5 bases from J; bases unmatched to any gene: 15. The CDR3 loop reads CASSHITSGGLERNNEQFF. The CDR3 nucleotides are TGTGCCAGCAGCCATATTACTAGCGGGGGCCTCGAACGGAACAATGAGCAGTTCTTC.

CDR3: CASSGDLGDRELTF. The CDR3 coding sequence is TGTGCCAGCAGCGGGGACCTAGGGGACAGGGAACTGACTTTC. The rearrangement links TRBV7-9 to TRBJ2-6, with 9 bases that match TRBD1. CDR1 and CDR2 from the germline V gene are SEHNR and FQNEAQ (reference sequence). With V trimmed by 5 bases and J by 16 bases, 12 bases remained unmatched. CDR3 length: 14 amino acids. Drawing the rest from reference TRBV7-9 and TRBJ2-6, the complete variable domain is DTGVSQNPRHKITKRGQNVTFRCDPISEHNRLYWYRQTLGQGPEFLTYFQNEAQLEKSRLLSDRFSAERPKGSFSTLEIQRTEQGDSAMYLCASSGDLGDRELTFGAGSRLTVL.

The chain has TRBV25-1 and TRBJ2-7, with 7 bases matching TRBD1. The J segment lost 7 bases and the V segment lost 4 bases, leaving 16 bases of the junction unmatched. Germline CDR1 is MGHDK and CDR2 is SYGVNS. The length of the CDR3 is 16 residues. Here the CDR3 DNA reads TGTGCCAGCAGTGCGACCGGGACAGCGTCGCTGAGAGAGCAGTACTTC. Translation: CASSATGTASLREQYF.

This chain links TRBV3-1 (or the pseudogene TRBV3-2) with TRBJ2-7; 8 nucleotides line up with TRBD1. The CDR3 has 14 amino acids. V shed 5 bases and J 7 bases; nucleotides not matched to a gene: 10. In germline, CDR1 is LGHDT, CDR2 YNNKEL (reference sequence). CDR3 sequence reads: CASSYGMTGDEQYF. In DNA, the CDR3 is TGTGCCAGCAGCTACGGGATGACAGGGGATGAGCAGTACTTC.

This chain joins TRBV14 and TRBJ1-5; no clear D gene. This CDR3 has 12 residues. CDR1 is SGHDN and CDR2 is FVKESK in the germline V gene. V lost 2 bases to trimming and J lost 4 bases, with 3 bases between them. For the CDR3, the DNA is TGTGCCAGCAGCCAACAAAATCAGCCCCAGCATTTT. It encodes CASSQQNQPQHF.

The CDR3 DNA reads as TGTGCCAGTAGGGCCCCTGGTGGAGGCTATGGCTACACCTTC. It codes for CASRAPGGGYGYTF. The chain is built from TRBV19 and TRBJ1-2; D not resolved. V dropped 6 bases and J dropped 4 bases, with 15 bases sitting between them. CDR1 LNHDA and CDR2 SQIVND come from the germline V gene (reference sequence). The CDR3 runs 14 residues.

The gene calls are TRBV7-2 and TRBJ2-1; D gene unclear. V was pared by 6 bases and J by 8 bases, with 8 bases between. Germline V gives CDR1 SGHTA, CDR2 FQGNSA. The length of the CDR3 is 11 residues. The CDR3: CASRVADEQFF. The CDR3, as DNA: TGTGCCAGCAGGGTTGCCGATGAGCAGTTCTTC.

V is TRBV7-2 and J is TRBJ1-1; D not resolved. CDR1 is SGHTA and CDR2 is FQGNSA in the germline V gene. The CDR3 is made up of 10 amino acids. V was trimmed by 6 bases and J by 1 base, leaving 0 bases between them. In DNA form, the CDR3 reads TGTGCCAGCAGGAACACTGAAGCTTTCTTT. This translates into CASRNTEAFF.

The gene calls are TRBV28 and TRBJ2-3, with a possible D match to TRBD1 (6 bases). Per the germline V gene, CDR1 is MDHEN and CDR2 is SYDVKM. V was cut by 7 bases and J by 0 bases, with 14 bases left in between. The CDR3 spans 15 residues. The CDR3 loop is CASIHRETSTDTQYF. The CDR3 nucleotides are TGTGCCAGCATCCACAGGGAAACTAGCACAGATACGCAGTATTTT.

This chain joins TRBV6-4 and TRBJ2-1, with TRBD2 identical over 10 bases. The CDR3 runs 15 residues. Germline trimming cut 3 bases from V and 8 bases from J; bases unmatched to any gene: 7. Germline V gives CDR1 MRHNA, CDR2 SNTAGT. CDR3 residues: CASSEASGRMDEQFF. Here the CDR3 DNA reads TGTGCCAGCAGTGAGGCTAGCGGGAGAATGGATGAGCAGTTCTTC.

V usage is TRBV12-3 or TRBV12-4 and J usage is TRBJ1-2; no clear D. Trimming shortened V by 3 bases and J by 2 bases, and 7 bases separated the two germline ends. The CDR3 extends over 13 amino acids. The CDR3 DNA reads as TGTGCCAGCAGTTTCCGCAGCAACTATGGCTACACCTTC. Translation gives CASSFRSNYGYTF.

This rearrangement joins TRBV29-1 to TRBJ2-1; TRBD2 aligns across 8 bases. J gave up 1 base and V 6 bases, and 8 bases lay outside the gene matches. The CDR3 sequence is 15 residues long. Germline loops: CDR1 SQVTM, CDR2 ANQGSEA. CDR3 in amino acids: CSVPSTSASYNEQFF. The CDR3 DNA follows: TGCAGCGTCCCCTCGACTAGCGCTTCCTACAATGAGCAGTTCTTC.

V is TRBV5-1 and J is TRBJ2-1, with no clear D. V was cut by 3 bases and J by 5 bases, with 15 bases left in between. The CDR3 is made up of 15 amino acids. Germline CDR1 SGHRS, CDR2 YFSETQ. CDR3 residues: CASSSLVGSNNEQFF. The CDR3 bases are TGCGCCAGCAGCTCCTTAGTGGGCTCGAACAATGAGCAGTTCTTC.

This clone has only one observation. A junction boundary mismatches the germline segment, possibly from a read error. The V and J genes are TRBV6-9 and TRBJ2-7; D ambiguous. This CDR3 comprises 14 residues. From germline, CDR1 is MNHGY and CDR2 SVAAGI. The CDR3 is CASTYGPPTCEQYF. As DNA, the CDR3 is TGTGCCAGCACTTATGGGCCTCCAACGTGCGAGCAGTACTTC.